What follows are 4 T cell receptor beta chains derived from one specimen sequenced in a study of blood T cell repertoires in COVID-19. Measured with immunoSEQ multiplex PCR; TCRdb has only the in-frame clones, and not every one. The sample carries some 400,000 clones, roughly nine tenths recorded once. The specimen was PBMCs or T cells enriched from blood (not recorded which). The receptor set was obtained from a man younger than 40 who had recovered from COVID-19.

This chain uses TRBV6-4 with TRBJ2-1; TRBD2 might be the D (5 bases). This CDR3 contains 13 residues. Germline V gene lookup returns CDR1 MRHNA and CDR2 SNTAGT. Deletions cut 4 bases from V and 6 bases from J, with 10 bases between. DNA of the CDR3: TGTGCCAGCAGTGCCCGGGAAGGCAATGAGCAGTTCTTC. Translated, it gives CASSAREGNEQFF.

The rearrangement uses TRBV2 and TRBJ2-3; TRBD2 aligns across 8 bases. The junction had 5 bases not matched to a gene; V was cut back by 3 bases and J by 6 bases. This CDR3 contains 14 residues. The germline V gene encodes CDR1 SNHLY and CDR2 FYNNEI. The CDR3 nucleotides are TGTGCCAGCAGTGAGACGGGAGGGGGGGATACGCAGTATTTT. Protein product: CASSETGGGDTQYF. The full variable domain, rest sourced from reference TRBV2 and TRBJ2-3, is EPEVTQTPSHQVTQMGQEVILRCVPISNHLYFYWYRQILGQKVEFLVSFYNNEISEKSEIFDDQFSVERPDGSNFTLKIRSTKLEDSAMYFCASSETGGGDTQYFGPGTRLTVL.

The rearrangement links TRBV27 to TRBJ2-7; no reliable D call. The germline V gene encodes CDR1 MNHEY and CDR2 SMNVEV (reference sequence). The CDR3 runs 13 residues. V was cut by 7 bases and J by 0 bases, with 10 bases left in between. Here the CDR3 reads CASKLRGSYEQYF. The CDR3 coding sequence is TGTGCCAGCAAGCTCCGAGGCTCCTACGAGCAGTACTTC.

This clone was observed once. The chain couples TRBV14 to TRBJ1-2; D may be TRBD1 (6 bases). The CDR3 has 15 amino acids. The germline V and J ends were trimmed by 1 base and 5 bases, with 14 bases remaining between them. Germline CDR1 SGHDN, CDR2 FVKESK. The DNA for the CDR3 is TGTGCCAGCAGCCAAGTTCAAGGACAGCCTTATGGCTACACCTTC. Its translation: CASSQVQGQPYGYTF.